The clone carrying this T cell receptor (beta chain) has ten or more counts. Its antigen is unknown. This entry is derived from a study of T cells after posttransplantation cyclophosphamide. Whole-study results and caveats: Donor CD8+ memory clones often dominated recipient blood repertoires at later times.

Peripheral blood was collected from the related graft donor on the marrow donation day. TCRdb keeps only in-frame clones here, not all; method: immunoSEQ multiplex PCR. This sample carries tens of thousands of clones, none of them present only once. There are 12 residues in the CDR3. The germline V gene encodes CDR1 SGHDT and CDR2 YYEEEE. V lost 1 base to trimming and J lost 8 bases; unmatched junction nucleotides: 1. The sample comprised PBMCs. The sequence derives from a man in his fifties or sixties in good health, CMV-negative, and a related stem cell transplant donor. This sequence joins TRBV5-6 and TRBJ1-1; 8 bases line up with TRBD1. CDR3 in amino acids: CASSLQGAEAFF. The CDR3 DNA follows: TGTGCCAGCAGCTTGCAGGGGGCGGAAGCTTTCTTT.